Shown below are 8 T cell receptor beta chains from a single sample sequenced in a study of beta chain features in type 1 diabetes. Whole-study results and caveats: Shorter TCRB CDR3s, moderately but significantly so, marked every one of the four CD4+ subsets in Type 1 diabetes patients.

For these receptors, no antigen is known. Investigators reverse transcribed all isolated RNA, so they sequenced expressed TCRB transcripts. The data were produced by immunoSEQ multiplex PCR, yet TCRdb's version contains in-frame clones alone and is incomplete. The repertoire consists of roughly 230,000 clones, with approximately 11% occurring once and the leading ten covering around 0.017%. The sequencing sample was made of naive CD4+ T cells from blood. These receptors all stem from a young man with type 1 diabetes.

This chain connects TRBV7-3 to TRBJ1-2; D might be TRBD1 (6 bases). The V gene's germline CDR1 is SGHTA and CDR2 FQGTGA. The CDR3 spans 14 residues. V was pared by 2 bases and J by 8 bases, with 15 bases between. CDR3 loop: CASSLDRAGVGYTF. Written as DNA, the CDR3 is TGTGCCAGCAGCTTAGATCGAGCAGGGGTGGGCTACACCTTC.

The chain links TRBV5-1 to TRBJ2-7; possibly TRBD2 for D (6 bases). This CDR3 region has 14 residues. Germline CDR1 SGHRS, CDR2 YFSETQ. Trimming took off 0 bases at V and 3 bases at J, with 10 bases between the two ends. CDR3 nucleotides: TGCGCCAGCAGCTTGGCCGTGGGAGGCTACGAGCAGTACTTC. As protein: CASSLAVGGYEQYF.

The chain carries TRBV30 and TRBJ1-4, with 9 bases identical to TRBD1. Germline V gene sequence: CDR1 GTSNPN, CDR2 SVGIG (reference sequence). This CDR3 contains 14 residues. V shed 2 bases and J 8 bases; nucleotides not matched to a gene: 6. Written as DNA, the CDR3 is TGTGCCTGGAGTCGGACAGGGGTTTGGGAAAAACTGTTTTTT. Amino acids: CAWSRTGVWEKLFF.

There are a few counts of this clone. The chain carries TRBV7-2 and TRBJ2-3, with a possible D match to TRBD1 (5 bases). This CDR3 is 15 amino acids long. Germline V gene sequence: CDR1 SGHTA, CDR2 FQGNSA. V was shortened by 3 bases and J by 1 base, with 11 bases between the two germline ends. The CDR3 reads CASSFRVSGTDTQYF. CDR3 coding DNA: TGTGCCAGCAGCTTCAGGGTGTCGGGCACAGATACGCAGTATTTT.

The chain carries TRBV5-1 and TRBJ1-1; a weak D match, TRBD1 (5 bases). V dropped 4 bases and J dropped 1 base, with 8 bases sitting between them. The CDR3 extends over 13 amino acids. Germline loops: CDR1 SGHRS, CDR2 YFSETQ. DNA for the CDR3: TGCGCCAGCAGCGGGGCACCGAACACTGAAGCTTTCTTT. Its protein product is CASSGAPNTEAFF.

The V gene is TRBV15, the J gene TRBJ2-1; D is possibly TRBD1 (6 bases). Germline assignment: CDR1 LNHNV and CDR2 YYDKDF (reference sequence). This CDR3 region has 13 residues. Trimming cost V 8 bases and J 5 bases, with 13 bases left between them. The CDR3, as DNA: TGTGCCACCCTGGACAGACGGAACAATGAGCAGTTCTTC. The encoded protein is CATLDRRNNEQFF.

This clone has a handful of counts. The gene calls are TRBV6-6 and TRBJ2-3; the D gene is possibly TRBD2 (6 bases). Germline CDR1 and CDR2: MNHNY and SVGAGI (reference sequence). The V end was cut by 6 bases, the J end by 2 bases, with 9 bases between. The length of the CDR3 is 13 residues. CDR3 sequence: CASRWDFTDTQYF. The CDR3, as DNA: TGTGCCAGCAGGTGGGACTTCACAGATACGCAGTATTTT.

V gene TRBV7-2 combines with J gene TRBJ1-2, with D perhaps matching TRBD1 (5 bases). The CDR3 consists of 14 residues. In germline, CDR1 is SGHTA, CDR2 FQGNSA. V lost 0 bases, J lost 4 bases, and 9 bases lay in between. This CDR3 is CASSLAGASYGYTF. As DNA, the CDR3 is TGTGCCAGCAGCTTAGCTGGGGCTAGCTATGGCTACACCTTC.